This is a list of T cell receptor beta chains from one sample in a study of blood T cell repertoires in COVID-19. The method was immunoSEQ multiplex PCR; TCRdb's version includes in-frame clones alone and lacks a portion of them. Of approximately 270,000 clones in the sample, 80% to 90% are singletons; the top ten hold 4.3%. Sequencing was performed on PBMCs or T cells enriched from blood (not recorded which). The receptors were gathered from a woman between 25 and 40 years old who had recovered from COVID-19. The CDR3 runs from the conserved cysteine through the conserved F or W. D genes are given only for firm matches. A clone size is listed for some rows: how often the clone was seen (once, few, many), or a class if it is expanded.

>once|NA|TRBJ2-1|TRBV19
CASSFAEGWPAYNEQFF
TGTGCCAGTAGTTTTGCCGAGGGATGGCCCGCCTACAATGAGCAGTTCTTC
>NA|TRBD2|TRBJ2-1|TRBV19
CASSAPGLAGAHGYNEQFF
TGTGCCAGTAGTGCCCCCGGACTAGCGGGGGCCCATGGGTACAATGAGCAGTTCTTC
>once|TRBD1|TRBJ1-2|TRBV18
CASSPGTGTNYGYTF
TGTGCCAGCTCACCAGGGACAGGGACGAACTATGGCTACACCTTC
>once|TRBD1|TRBJ2-3|TRBV29-1
CSGAEEQGVMVDTQYF
TGCAGCGGTGCGGAAGAGCAGGGGGTCATGGTTGATACGCAGTATTTT
>NA|NA|TRBJ2-5|TRBV28
CASSLSDTGSWETQYF
TGTGCCAGCAGTTTAAGCGATACAGGGTCCTGGGAGACCCAGTACTTC
>NA|TRBD1|TRBJ1-5|TRBV7-3
CASSVDRAVQPQHF
TGTGCCAGCAGCGTTGACAGGGCGGTTCAGCCCCAGCATTTT
>NA|NA|TRBJ1-1|TRBV25-1
CASSGAGSTEAFF
TGTGCCAGCAGTGGGGCAGGTAGCACTGAAGCTTTCTTT
>NA|NA|TRBJ1-1|TRBV11-2
CASSFRLENTEAFF
TGTGCCAGCAGCTTCAGGCTGGAGAACACTGAAGCTTTCTTT
>NA|NA|TRBJ2-3|TRBV25-1
CASTGPGADINTQYF
TGTGCCAGCACGGGGCCAGGGGCGGATATAAATACGCAGTATTTT
>NA|NA|TRBJ2-1|TRBV6-5
CASSPGNNEQFF
TGTGCCAGCAGTCCGGGGAACAATGAGCAGTTCTTC
>few|NA|TRBJ1-1|TRBV28
CASSFRGNTEAFF
TGTGCCAGCAGTTTCAGGGGGAACACTGAAGCTTTCTTT
>NA|TRBD1|TRBJ1-1|TRBV5-1
CASSSGQGVSEAFF
TGCGCCAGCAGCTCGGGACAGGGGGTCTCTGAAGCTTTCTTT
>NA|NA|TRBJ1-4|TRBV18
CASSRLGSNEKLFF
TGTGCCAGCTCACGGTTAGGGAGTAATGAAAAACTGTTTTTT
>NA|TRBD2|TRBJ2-3|TRBV6-1
CASSDGLAGTDTQYF
TGTGCCAGCAGTGATGGACTAGCAGGCACAGATACGCAGTATTTT
>NA|TRBD1|TRBJ1-5|TRBV7-2
CASSLAGTGNQPQHF
TGTGCCAGCAGCTTAGCCGGGACAGGGAATCAGCCCCAGCATTTT
>NA|NA|TRBJ1-1|TRBV29-1
CSTFGYPPPF
TGCAGCACCTTCGGGTACCCGCCTCCCTTT
>NA|TRBD2|TRBJ2-3|TRBV7-8
CASSLVTFLVAGFPSTDTQYF
TGTGCCAGCAGCTTAGTTACGTTTTTGGTAGCGGGATTCCCTAGCACAGATACGCAGTATTTT
>NA|NA|TRBJ1-1|TRBV5-6
CASSSRRQGNTEAFF
TGTGCCAGCAGCTCAAGAAGGCAGGGGAACACTGAAGCTTTCTTT
>NA|NA|TRBJ2-1|TRBV19
CASSIASSIYDEQFF
TGTGCCAGTAGTATAGCGAGCTCTATTTACGATGAGCAGTTCTTC
>NA|NA|TRBJ1-2|TRBV10-3
CASQREDYGYTF
TGTGCCAGCCAGAGGGAGGACTATGGCTACACCTTC
>NA|NA|TRBJ2-1|TRBV28
CASSNLRDFYNEQFF
TGTGCCAGCAGCAATCTCCGGGACTTCTACAATGAGCAGTTCTTC
>NA|NA|TRBJ1-2|TRBV14
CASSQGQFYGYTF
TGTGCCAGCAGCCAAGGACAGTTCTATGGCTACACCTTC
>NA|TRBD2|TRBJ2-2|TRBV28
CASISWRTSGFTGELFF
TGTGCCAGCATTTCGTGGAGGACTAGCGGCTTCACCGGGGAGCTGTTTTTT
>NA|TRBD1|TRBJ1-5|TRBV30
CAWSTQGNQPQHF
TGTGCCTGGAGTACACAGGGGAATCAGCCCCAGCATTTT
>NA|TRBD1|TRBJ2-3|TRBV7-2
CASSPPWTGRTDTQYF
TGTGCCAGCAGCCCACCCTGGACAGGTCGCACAGATACGCAGTATTTT
>once|TRBD1|TRBJ2-7|TRBV9
CASSVTGLPSYEQYF
TGTGCCAGCAGCGTGACAGGGCTGCCCTCCTACGAGCAGTACTTC
>NA|TRBD1|TRBJ1-1|TRBV28
CASSFIQGRLLNTEAFF
TGTGCCAGCAGTTTCATACAGGGGCGCCTACTGAACACTGAAGCTTTCTTT
>NA|NA|TRBJ2-5|TRBV3-1/TRBV3-2
CASSQDHPLTVIETQYF
TGTGCCAGCAGCCAAGATCATCCCCTGACAGTTATAGAGACCCAGTACTTC
>NA|TRBD1|TRBJ2-1|TRBV27
CASSALTGTGVNEQFF
TGTGCCAGCAGTGCCTTGACCGGGACAGGTGTGAATGAGCAGTTCTTC
>NA|NA|TRBJ2-3|TRBV5-6
CASRQLDSPQYF
TGTGCCAGCAGACAACTAGACTCTCCGCAGTATTTT
>NA|TRBD1|TRBJ2-5|TRBV7-9
CASSRQGQNQETQYF
TGTGCCAGCAGCCGTCAGGGACAGAACCAAGAGACCCAGTACTTC
>NA|NA|TRBJ2-1|TRBV28
CASQLQGTEQFF
TGTGCCAGCCAACTACAGGGTACTGAGCAGTTCTTC
>NA|TRBD2|TRBJ2-2|TRBV7-2
CASRGAGGPTTGELFF
TGTGCCAGTAGGGGAGCGGGGGGGCCTACCACCGGGGAGCTGTTTTTT
>once|NA|TRBJ2-3|TRBV24-1
CATSDRRGGYTDTQYF
TGTGCCACCAGTGACCGTAGGGGGGGTTACACAGATACGCAGTATTTT
>NA|NA|TRBJ1-1|TRBV5-1
CASSLHGGRTEAFF
TGCGCCAGCAGCTTGCATGGGGGCCGGACTGAAGCTTTCTTT
>NA|TRBD1|TRBJ1-4|TRBV5-1
CASSVQGASNEKLFF
TGCGCCAGCAGCGTACAGGGGGCTTCCAATGAAAAACTGTTTTTT
>NA|TRBD2|TRBJ2-3|TRBV30
CAWRTSGATDTQYF
TGTGCCTGGAGGACAAGCGGGGCCACAGATACGCAGTATTTT
>NA|TRBD1|TRBJ1-2|TRBV5-1
CASSIDRAHYGYTF
TGCGCCAGCAGCATTGACAGGGCTCACTATGGCTACACCTTC
>NA|NA|TRBJ2-5|TRBV28
CASSLRFQETQYF
TGTGCCAGCAGTCTCCGGTTCCAAGAGACCCAGTACTTC
>NA|TRBD1|TRBJ1-5|TRBV28
CASSLFRGSGQPQHF
TGTGCCAGCAGTTTATTCAGGGGGTCTGGCCAGCCCCAGCATTTT
>NA|TRBD1|TRBJ1-2|TRBV14
CASSLRGWTGHGYGYTF
TGTGCCAGCAGCCTCCGAGGCTGGACAGGGCACGGCTATGGCTACACCTTC
>NA|NA|TRBJ1-1|TRBV7-8
CASSSPGVGYLNTEAFF
TGTGCCAGCAGCTCGCCCGGGGTGGGGTACCTGAACACTGAAGCTTTCTTT
>NA|NA|TRBJ1-4|TRBV12-3/TRBV12-4
CASSLKGNEKLFF
TGTGCCAGCAGTTTAAAGGGGAATGAAAAACTGTTTTTT
>NA|TRBD1|TRBJ1-1|TRBV5-6
CASSFPTGGLTEAFF
TGTGCCAGCAGCTTCCCGACAGGGGGCCTCACTGAAGCTTTCTTT
>NA|TRBD1|TRBJ2-1|TRBV24-1
CATSRAGGPHNEQFF
TGTGCCACCAGTCGGGCAGGGGGCCCCCACAATGAGCAGTTCTTC
>few|NA|TRBJ1-2|TRBV29-1
CSVGAGVTSPGGYTF
TGCAGCGTTGGGGCAGGGGTCACATCTCCGGGGGGCTACACCTTC
>NA|NA|TRBJ2-3|TRBV6-6
CASSYARGTDTQYF
TGTGCCAGCAGTTACGCCAGGGGAACAGATACGCAGTATTTT
>NA|TRBD2|TRBJ2-5|TRBV29-1
CSVERLALLEQETQYF
TGCAGCGTTGAGCGACTAGCGCTATTAGAACAAGAGACCCAGTACTTC